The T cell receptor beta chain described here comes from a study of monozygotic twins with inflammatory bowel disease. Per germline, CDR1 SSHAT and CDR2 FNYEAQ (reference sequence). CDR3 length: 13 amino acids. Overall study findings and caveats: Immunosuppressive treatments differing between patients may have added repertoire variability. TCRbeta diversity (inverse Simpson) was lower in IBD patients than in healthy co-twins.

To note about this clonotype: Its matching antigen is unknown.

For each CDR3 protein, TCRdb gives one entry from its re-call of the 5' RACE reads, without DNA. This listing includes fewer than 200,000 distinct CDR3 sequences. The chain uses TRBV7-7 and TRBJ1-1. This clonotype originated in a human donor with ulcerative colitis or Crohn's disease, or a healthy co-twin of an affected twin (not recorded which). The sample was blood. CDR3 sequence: CASSQDLNTEAFF.